This T cell receptor beta chain stems from a study of T cells expressing NK-cell markers. At the level of the study: Sorted T-cell subsets CD3+CD56+NKG2C+, CD3+CD56+NKG2C- and CD3+CD56-NKG2C+ were TCR beta-sequenced.

For each CDR3 protein, TCRdb gives one entry from its re-call of the 5' RACE reads, without DNA. This sample contains about 5,000 distinct CDR3 sequences. The CDR3 is made up of 17 amino acids. From germline, CDR1 is SGHRS and CDR2 YFSETQ. Its frequency marks this clonotype as medium-sized. This TCR was sampled from a young man in good health. This rearrangement joins TRBV5-1 to TRBJ1-3; TCRdb calls TRBD1, which cannot be checked without DNA. Material for sequencing was blood T cells: a sorted CD56 or NKG2C T cell subset, CD4+ or CD8+ T cells, or bulk PBMC T cells (not recorded which). The CDR3 reads CASSLAGTKSSGNTIYF.